A single TCR beta chain is shown here with its context. The antigen is undetermined. The V and J ends lost 8 bases and 4 bases, in that order; junction bases with no gene match: 3. Germline V gives CDR1 KGHSH, CDR2 LQKENI. This CDR3 comprises 12 residues. This record belongs to a study of T cells in localized non-small cell lung cancer. General study points: Uninvolved adjacent lung had the highest recorded T cell clonality, with tumor below it. Multi-region tumor sequencing was not done, so intratumor heterogeneity could not be excluded.

Only in-frame clones appear in the TCRdb table, and some are missing; sequencing was by immunoSEQ multiplex PCR. The sample lists around 26,000 clones, more than 70% occurring once. The chain combines TRBV18 with TRBJ2-5, with 8 bases identical to TRBD1. This TCR was recovered from a woman aged 40-69 years with stage III lung adenocarcinoma. Specimen: peripheral blood mononuclear cells, collected before any cancer treatment. CDR3 DNA: TGTGCCAGCACCGGGACAGGAGAGACCCAGTACTTC. This encodes CASTGTGETQYF.